A selection of T cell receptor beta chains follows, all from one sample in a study of early T cells in non-severe SARS-CoV-2 infection. MiXCR was run by TCRdb on the 5' RACE reads, yielding one entry per CDR3 protein. Of tens of thousands of distinct CDR3 sequences detected, approximately 4.8% appear once; the ten largest clones hold 10%. Sequencing was performed on whole blood. Receptor source: an adult who was a healthcare worker with PCR-confirmed SARS-CoV-2 infection or an uninfected control (not recorded which). CDR3s include the opening cysteine and the closing phenylalanine or tryptophan. Each record gives: clone size, D gene, J gene, V gene, CDR3 protein, CDR3 DNA. A D gene is named only where the DNA matches it firmly. Part of the rows lack a size; the others show once, few, many or a class for expanded clones.

size: medium-sized; D: TRBD1; J: TRBJ2-7; V: TRBV7-6; CDR3: CASSSGTGVTYEQYF; DNA: TGTGCCAGCAGCTCCGGGACAGGGGTAACCTACGAGCAGTACTTC
size: many; D: TRBD1; J: TRBJ1-1; V: TRBV12-3/TRBV12-4; CDR3: CASSNLQGVRSGFAEAFF; DNA: TGTGCCAGCAGCAACCTGCAGGGGGTGCGGAGCGGGTTCGCTGAAGCTTTCTTT
size: -; D: TRBD2; J: TRBJ2-1; V: TRBV20-1; CDR3: CSAMTSGRRSEQFF; DNA: TGCAGTGCTATGACTAGCGGGAGGCGTAGTGAGCAGTTCTTC
size: many; D: TRBD1; J: TRBJ1-3; V: TRBV3-1; CDR3: CASSQEGGGGNTIYF; DNA: TGTGCCAGCAGCCAAGAAGGGGGCGGTGGAAACACCATATATTTT
size: many; D: -; J: TRBJ1-1; V: TRBV7-9; CDR3: CASSLVGLNTEAFF; DNA: TGTGCCAGCAGCTTAGTGGGACTAAACACTGAAGCTTTCTTT
size: many; D: TRBD1; J: TRBJ1-5; V: TRBV28; CDR3: CASSTRTGRGGQPQHF; DNA: TGTGCCAGCAGTACCAGGACAGGGCGCGGAGGGCAGCCCCAGCATTTT
size: many; D: -; J: TRBJ1-1; V: TRBV3-1; CDR3: CASSRDTNTEAFF; DNA: TGTGCCAGCAGCCGGGACACGAACACTGAAGCTTTCTTT
size: -; D: -; J: TRBJ2-7; V: TRBV5-1; CDR3: CASSLRGTAYEQYF; DNA: TGCGCCAGCAGCTTGCGCGGGACCGCCTACGAGCAGTACTTC
size: few; D: -; J: TRBJ2-5; V: TRBV14; CDR3: CASSQDPARAQQETQYF; DNA: TGTGCCAGCAGCCAAGACCCGGCTAGAGCGCAGCAAGAGACCCAGTACTTC
size: medium-sized; D: TRBD2; J: TRBJ2-4; V: TRBV29-1; CDR3: CSVGGGGLAGGSGENIQYF; DNA: TGCAGCGTGGGCGGAGGCGGACTAGCGGGAGGATCCGGGGAAAACATTCAGTACTTC
size: many; D: -; J: TRBJ1-1; V: TRBV19; CDR3: CASSMRGDGNTEAFF; DNA: TGTGCCAGTAGTATGAGGGGGGACGGTAACACTGAAGCTTTCTTT
size: many; D: -; J: TRBJ2-1; V: TRBV5-1; CDR3: CASSSKGVPDNEQFF; DNA: TGCGCCAGCAGCAGTAAGGGGGTACCGGACAATGAGCAGTTCTTC
size: many; D: -; J: TRBJ1-6; V: TRBV28; CDR3: CASSSRSLPNSPLHF; DNA: TGTGCCAGCAGTTCCCGGTCTCTTCCCAATTCACCCCTCCACTTT
size: -; D: -; J: TRBJ1-5; V: TRBV19; CDR3: CASSIRLVQGRQPQHF; DNA: TGTGCCAGTAGTATACGGCTCGTGCAGGGTAGGCAGCCCCAGCATTTT
size: many; D: -; J: TRBJ1-1; V: TRBV6-2/TRBV6-3; CDR3: CASSSAENTEAFF; DNA: TGTGCCAGCAGTTCCGCGGAGAACACTGAAGCTTTCTTT
size: -; D: TRBD2; J: TRBJ2-1; V: TRBV29-1; CDR3: CSVLTGTMFNEQFF; DNA: TGCAGCGTCTTAACCGGGACTATGTTTAATGAGCAGTTCTTC
size: few; D: -; J: TRBJ2-7; V: TRBV4-3; CDR3: CASSQETSTYEQYF; DNA: TGCGCCAGCAGCCAAGAAACTAGCACCTACGAGCAGTACTTC
size: many; D: TRBD1; J: TRBJ1-1; V: TRBV7-9; CDR3: CASSLVGRTGAEAFF; DNA: TGTGCCAGCAGCTTAGTAGGTAGGACAGGGGCCGAGGCTTTCTTT
size: many; D: -; J: TRBJ2-2; V: TRBV12-3/TRBV12-4; CDR3: CASSSRDSNTGELFF; DNA: TGTGCCAGCAGTTCCCGGGACTCGAACACCGGGGAGCTGTTTTTT
size: -; D: TRBD2; J: TRBJ2-7; V: TRBV6-2/TRBV6-3; CDR3: CASRKSGTKGEQYF; DNA: TGTGCCAGCAGGAAGTCCGGGACTAAAGGCGAGCAGTACTTC
size: many; D: TRBD2; J: TRBJ2-7; V: TRBV6-5; CDR3: CASSPLALSLHEQYF; DNA: TGTGCCAGCAGTCCACTAGCGCTGAGCCTCCACGAGCAGTACTTC
size: many; D: TRBD2; J: TRBJ2-1; V: TRBV5-6; CDR3: CASTWEGRNEQFF; DNA: TGTGCCAGCACCTGGGAGGGGAGAAATGAGCAGTTCTTC
size: many; D: -; J: TRBJ2-2; V: TRBV7-6; CDR3: CASSLGGQGNTGELFF; DNA: TGTGCCAGCAGCTTAGGAGGTCAGGGGAACACCGGGGAGCTGTTTTTT
size: many; D: TRBD2; J: TRBJ2-2; V: TRBV2; CDR3: CASSEYTSGLNTGELFF; DNA: TGTGCCAGCAGTGAATATACTAGCGGGTTGAACACCGGGGAGCTGTTTTTT
size: few; D: -; J: TRBJ2-1; V: TRBV7-9; CDR3: CASSLASLYEQFF; DNA: TGTGCCAGCAGCTTAGCCAGCTTGTATGAGCAGTTCTTC
size: few; D: -; J: TRBJ2-5; V: TRBV14; CDR3: CASSQESFRDQYF; DNA: TGTGCCAGCAGCCAAGAAAGCTTTAGGGACCAGTACTTC
size: many; D: -; J: TRBJ2-5; V: TRBV10-3; CDR3: CAISESPETQYF; DNA: TGTGCCATCAGTGAGTCCCCAGAGACCCAGTACTTC
size: many; D: -; J: TRBJ2-1; V: TRBV5-5; CDR3: CASSPTGTLTDSYNEQFF; DNA: TGTGCCAGCAGTCCCACCGGGACCTTAACCGACTCTTACAATGAGCAGTTCTTC
size: many; D: -; J: TRBJ1-2; V: TRBV5-1; CDR3: CASSVGTSGYGYTF; DNA: TGCGCCAGCAGCGTAGGGACCTCTGGCTATGGCTACACCTTC
size: many; D: TRBD1; J: TRBJ1-1; V: TRBV12-3/TRBV12-4; CDR3: CASSLAGTGNTEAFF; DNA: TGTGCCAGCAGTCTGGCCGGGACAGGGAACACTGAAGCTTTCTTT
size: many; D: -; J: TRBJ2-6; V: TRBV20-1; CDR3: CSAPQFSGANVLTF; DNA: TGCAGTGCCCCCCAGTTCTCTGGGGCCAACGTCCTGACTTTC
size: many; D: TRBD1; J: TRBJ2-1; V: TRBV7-2; CDR3: CASSFLPDRGEQFF; DNA: TGTGCCAGCAGCTTCCTACCGGACAGGGGGGAGCAGTTCTTC
size: many; D: -; J: TRBJ1-6; V: TRBV27; CDR3: CASKVDRSNSPLHF; DNA: TGTGCCAGCAAGGTCGACAGATCTAATTCACCCCTCCACTTT
size: many; D: -; J: TRBJ2-2; V: TRBV6-1; CDR3: CASTPERTRTGELFF; DNA: TGTGCCAGCACCCCAGAGAGGACTCGCACCGGGGAGCTGTTTTTT
size: many; D: -; J: TRBJ2-7; V: TRBV10-2; CDR3: CASSTLMGVEQYF; DNA: TGCGCCAGCAGTACCCTAATGGGCGTAGAGCAGTACTTC
size: many; D: TRBD2; J: TRBJ2-1; V: TRBV10-3; CDR3: CASRLAGGGNEQFF; DNA: TGTGCCAGCCGACTAGCGGGAGGGGGCAATGAGCAGTTCTTC
size: many; D: -; J: TRBJ1-1; V: TRBV7-2; CDR3: CASSQMRSTEAFF; DNA: TGTGCCAGCAGCCAAATGCGGTCCACTGAAGCTTTCTTT
size: many; D: TRBD1; J: TRBJ1-2; V: TRBV29-1; CDR3: CSVEEQGARGYTF; DNA: TGCAGCGTTGAAGAGCAGGGGGCGAGAGGCTACACCTTC
size: many; D: TRBD2; J: TRBJ2-5; V: TRBV18; CDR3: CASSRPGLTQETQYF; DNA: TGTGCCAGCTCACGACCGGGACTAACGCAAGAGACCCAGTACTTC
size: many; D: TRBD2; J: TRBJ2-3; V: TRBV7-2; CDR3: CASSLLAGEADTQYF; DNA: TGTGCCAGCAGCTTGCTAGCGGGAGAAGCAGATACGCAGTATTTT
size: many; D: -; J: TRBJ1-1; V: TRBV4-2; CDR3: CASSQTDTEAFF; DNA: TGTGCCAGCAGCCAGACAGACACTGAAGCTTTCTTT
size: many; D: -; J: TRBJ2-7; V: TRBV6-2/TRBV6-3; CDR3: CASSYDSGPTYEQYF; DNA: TGTGCCAGCAGTTACGATAGCGGACCGACCTACGAGCAGTACTTC
size: many; D: -; J: TRBJ2-2; V: TRBV5-1; CDR3: CASSLVITGELFF; DNA: TGCGCCAGCAGCTTGGTAATCACCGGGGAGCTGTTTTTT
size: many; D: -; J: TRBJ1-2; V: TRBV27; CDR3: CASRRGIDGYTF; DNA: TGTGCCAGCCGTCGCGGGATTGATGGCTACACCTTC
size: many; D: -; J: TRBJ2-7; V: TRBV12-3/TRBV12-4; CDR3: CATRSSGTPNEQYF; DNA: TGTGCCACCCGCAGTTCTGGGACTCCAAACGAGCAGTACTTC
size: many; D: TRBD1; J: TRBJ2-5; V: TRBV5-1; CDR3: CASSLQGVFEETQYF; DNA: TGCGCCAGCAGCTTACAGGGGGTTTTTGAAGAGACCCAGTACTTC
size: many; D: -; J: TRBJ2-5; V: TRBV27; CDR3: CASSLSGRGGETQYF; DNA: TGTGCCAGCAGTTTATCTGGGAGAGGAGGGGAGACCCAGTACTTC
size: -; D: -; J: TRBJ2-6; V: TRBV12-3/TRBV12-4; CDR3: CAGSLPKSVAGANVLTF; DNA: TGTGCCGGCAGTTTGCCAAAGTCGGTCGCTGGGGCCAACGTCCTGACTTTC
size: many; D: TRBD1; J: TRBJ2-7; V: TRBV10-3; CDR3: CAISTGAYEQYF; DNA: TGTGCCATCAGTACAGGGGCCTACGAGCAGTACTTC
size: many; D: TRBD1; J: TRBJ2-1; V: TRBV27; CDR3: CASSSDRVLDYNEQFF; DNA: TGTGCCAGCAGTTCCGACAGGGTTTTAGACTACAATGAGCAGTTCTTC
size: many; D: TRBD2; J: TRBJ2-3; V: TRBV19; CDR3: CASSIRKAGSDTQYF; DNA: TGTGCCAGTAGTATAAGAAAAGCGGGATCAGATACGCAGTATTTT
size: many; D: -; J: TRBJ2-3; V: TRBV5-4; CDR3: CASSLEGYSGSTDTQYF; DNA: TGTGCCAGCAGCTTGGAGGGCTACAGCGGTAGCACAGATACGCAGTATTTT